This TCR beta chain was captured by sequencing in a study of T cells after yellow fever vaccination. The V and J ends lost 0 bases and 2 bases, in that order; junction bases with no gene match: 5. CDR3 length equals 16 residues. CDR1 and CDR2 from the germline V gene are SGHRS and YFSETQ. With regard to this clonotype: Its matching antigen is unknown.

In TCRdb, the 5' RACE reads were re-called with MiXCR into one record per CDR3 protein. The sample has about 320,000 distinct CDR3 sequences; around 13% are singletons. Broader study findings: Most primary-vaccination clones recurred post-booster (roughly 96% CD4, over 70% CD8). The secondary response was weaker, and its peak arrived faster, on day 5 versus 15.

V is TRBV5-1 and J is TRBJ2-5; 9 bases align to TRBD2. The sequencing used CD4+ T cells sorted from PBMCs, collected 15 days after the yellow fever booster vaccination. The TCR was taken from a man aged 18 to 29 who received the YFV17D yellow fever vaccine. In nucleotides, the CDR3 is TGCGCCAGCAGCTTGGGGGTGCTAGCGGGGCAAGAGACCCAGTACTTC. Amino acids: CASSLGVLAGQETQYF.